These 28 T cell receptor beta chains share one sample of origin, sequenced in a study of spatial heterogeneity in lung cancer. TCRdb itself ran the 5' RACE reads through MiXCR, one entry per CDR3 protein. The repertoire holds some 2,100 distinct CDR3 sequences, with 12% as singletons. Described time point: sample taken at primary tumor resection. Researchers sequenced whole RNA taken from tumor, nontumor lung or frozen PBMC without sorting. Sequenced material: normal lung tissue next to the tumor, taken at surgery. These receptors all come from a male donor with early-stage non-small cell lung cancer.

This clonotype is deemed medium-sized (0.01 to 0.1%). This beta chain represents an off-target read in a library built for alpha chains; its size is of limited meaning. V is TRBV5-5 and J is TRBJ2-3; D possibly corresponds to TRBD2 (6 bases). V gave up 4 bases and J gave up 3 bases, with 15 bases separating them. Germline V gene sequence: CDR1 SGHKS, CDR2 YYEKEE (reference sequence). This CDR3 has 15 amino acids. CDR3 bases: TGTGCCAGCAGCCGGGACGGCGGGGATACAGATACGCAGTATTTT. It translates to CASSRDGGDTDTQYF.

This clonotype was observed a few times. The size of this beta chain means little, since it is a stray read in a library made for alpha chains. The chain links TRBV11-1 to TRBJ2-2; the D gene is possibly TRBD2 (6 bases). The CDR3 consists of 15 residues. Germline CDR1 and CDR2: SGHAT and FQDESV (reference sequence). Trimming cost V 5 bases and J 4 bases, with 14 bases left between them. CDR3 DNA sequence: TGTGCCAGCAGCCGCTTGGAGGGATCCACCGGGGAGCTGTTTTTT. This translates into CASSRLEGSTGELFF.

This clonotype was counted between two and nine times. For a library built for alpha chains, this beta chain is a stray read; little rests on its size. The CDR3 loop reads CAISDGVSRSYEQYF. CDR3 DNA sequence: TGTGCCATCAGTGACGGGGTATCCCGCTCCTACGAGCAGTACTTC. The chain carries TRBV10-3 and TRBJ2-7, with D possibly matching TRBD2 (5 bases). Germline CDR1 is ENHRY and CDR2 is SYGVKD. This CDR3 region has 15 residues. V was clipped by 3 bases and J by 0 bases, with 12 bases between them.

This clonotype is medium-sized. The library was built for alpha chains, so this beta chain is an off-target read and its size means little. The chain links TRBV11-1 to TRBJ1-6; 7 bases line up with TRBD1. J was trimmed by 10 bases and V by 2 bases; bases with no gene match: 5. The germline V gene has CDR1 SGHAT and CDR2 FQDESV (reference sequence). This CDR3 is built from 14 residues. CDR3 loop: CASSLQTGRSPLHF. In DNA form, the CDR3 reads TGTGCCAGCAGCTTACAGACAGGGAGGTCACCCCTCCACTTT. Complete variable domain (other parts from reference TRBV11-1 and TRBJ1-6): EAEVAQSPRYKITEKSQAVAFWCDPISGHATLYWYRQILGQGPELLVQFQDESVVDDSQLPKDRFSAERLKGVDSTLKIQPAELGDSAMYLCASSLQTGRSPLHFGNGTRLTVT.

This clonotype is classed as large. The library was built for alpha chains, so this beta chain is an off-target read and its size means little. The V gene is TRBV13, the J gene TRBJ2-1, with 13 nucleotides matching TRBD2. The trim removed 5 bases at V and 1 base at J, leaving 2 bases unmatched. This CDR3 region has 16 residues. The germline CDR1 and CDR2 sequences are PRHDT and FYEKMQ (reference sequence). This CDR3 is CASSTSGGGSYNEQFF. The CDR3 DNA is TGTGCCAGCAGCACTAGCGGGGGGGGATCCTACAATGAGCAGTTCTTC.

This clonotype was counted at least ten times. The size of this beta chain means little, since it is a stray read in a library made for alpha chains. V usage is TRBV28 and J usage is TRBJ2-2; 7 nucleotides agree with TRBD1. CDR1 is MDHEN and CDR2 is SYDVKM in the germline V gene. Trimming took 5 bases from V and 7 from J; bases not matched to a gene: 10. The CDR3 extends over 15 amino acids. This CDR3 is CASSPTGAYGGELFF. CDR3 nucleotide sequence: TGTGCCAGCAGTCCCACAGGGGCTTATGGCGGGGAGCTGTTTTTT.

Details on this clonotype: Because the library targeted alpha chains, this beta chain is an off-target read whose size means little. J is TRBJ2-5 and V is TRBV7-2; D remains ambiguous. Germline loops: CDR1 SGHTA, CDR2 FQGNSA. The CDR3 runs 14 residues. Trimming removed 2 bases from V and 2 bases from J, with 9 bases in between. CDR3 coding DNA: TGTGCCAGCAGCTTAACGAGCATACAAGAGACCCAGTACTTC. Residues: CASSLTSIQETQYF.

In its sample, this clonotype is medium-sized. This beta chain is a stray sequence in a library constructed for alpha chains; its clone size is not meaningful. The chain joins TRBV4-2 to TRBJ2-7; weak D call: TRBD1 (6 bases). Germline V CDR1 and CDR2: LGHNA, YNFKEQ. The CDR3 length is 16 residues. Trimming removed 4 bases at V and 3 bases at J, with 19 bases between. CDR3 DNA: TGTGCCAGCAGCCTTGCGGACAGTTTGGTCGACTACGAGCAGTACTTC. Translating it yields CASSLADSLVDYEQYF.

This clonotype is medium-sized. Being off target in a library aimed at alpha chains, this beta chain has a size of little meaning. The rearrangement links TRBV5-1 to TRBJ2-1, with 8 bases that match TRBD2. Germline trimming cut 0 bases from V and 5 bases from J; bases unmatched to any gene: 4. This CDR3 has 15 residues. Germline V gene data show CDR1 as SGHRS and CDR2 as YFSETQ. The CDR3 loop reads CASSLARGGNNEQFF. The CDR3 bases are TGCGCCAGCAGCTTGGCACGCGGGGGGAACAATGAGCAGTTCTTC.

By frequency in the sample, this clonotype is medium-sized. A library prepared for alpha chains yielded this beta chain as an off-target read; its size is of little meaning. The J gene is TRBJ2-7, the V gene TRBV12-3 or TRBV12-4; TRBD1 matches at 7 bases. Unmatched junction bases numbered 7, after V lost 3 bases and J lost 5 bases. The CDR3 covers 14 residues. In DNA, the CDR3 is TGTGCCAGCAGTTTCGGGACAGTTCTCCACGAGCAGTACTTC. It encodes CASSFGTVLHEQYF.

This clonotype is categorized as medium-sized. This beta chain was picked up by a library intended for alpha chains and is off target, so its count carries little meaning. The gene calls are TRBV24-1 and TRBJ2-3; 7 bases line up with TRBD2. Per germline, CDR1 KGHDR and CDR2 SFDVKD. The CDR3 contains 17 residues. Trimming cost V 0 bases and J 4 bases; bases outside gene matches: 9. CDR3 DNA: TGTGCCACCAGTGATTTGCGGACCGGCGGGAGCTCAGATACGCAGTATTTT. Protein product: CATSDLRTGGSSDTQYF.

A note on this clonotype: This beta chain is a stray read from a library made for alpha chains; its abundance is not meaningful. The CDR3 nucleotides read TGTGCCAGCAGTCCTAGGGTCTCCGTCCAAGAGACCCAGTACTTC. It translates to CASSPRVSVQETQYF. The genes are TRBV7-9 and TRBJ2-5; D is uncertain. The germline gives CDR1 SEHNR, CDR2 FQNEAQ (reference sequence). V was shortened by 6 bases and J by 1 base, with 15 bases between the two germline ends. This CDR3 contains 15 residues.

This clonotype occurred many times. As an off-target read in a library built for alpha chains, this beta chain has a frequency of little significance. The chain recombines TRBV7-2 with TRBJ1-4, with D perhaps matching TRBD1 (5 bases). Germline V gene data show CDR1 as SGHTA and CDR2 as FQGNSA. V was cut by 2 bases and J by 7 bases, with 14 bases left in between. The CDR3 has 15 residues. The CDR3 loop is CASSLSQGGGEKLFF. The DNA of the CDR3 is TGTGCCAGCAGCTTATCCCAGGGAGGTGGTGAAAAACTGTTTTTT.

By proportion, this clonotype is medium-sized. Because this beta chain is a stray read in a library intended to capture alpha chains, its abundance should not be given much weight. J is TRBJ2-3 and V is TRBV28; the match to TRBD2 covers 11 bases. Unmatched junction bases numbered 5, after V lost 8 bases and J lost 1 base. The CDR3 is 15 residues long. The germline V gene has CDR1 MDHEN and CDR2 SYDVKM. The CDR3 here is CASGLAGGGTDTQYF. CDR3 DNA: TGTGCCAGCGGGCTAGCGGGAGGAGGCACAGATACGCAGTATTTT.

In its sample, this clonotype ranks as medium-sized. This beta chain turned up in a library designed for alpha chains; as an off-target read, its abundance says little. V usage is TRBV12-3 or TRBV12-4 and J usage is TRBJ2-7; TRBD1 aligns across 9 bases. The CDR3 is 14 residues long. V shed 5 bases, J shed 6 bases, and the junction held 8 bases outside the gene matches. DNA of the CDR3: TGTGCCAGCAGTCCGAACGACAGGGGGGGCGAGCAGTACTTC. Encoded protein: CASSPNDRGGEQYF.

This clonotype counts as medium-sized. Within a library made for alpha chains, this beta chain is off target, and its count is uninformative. CDR3 in amino acids: CSARPPSGGRNIQYF. In DNA, the CDR3 is TGCAGTGCTCGGCCTCCTAGCGGGGGGCGGAACATTCAGTACTTC. The chain couples TRBV20-1 to TRBJ2-4, with 11 bases that match TRBD2. The CDR3 loop spans 15 amino acids. The germline gives CDR1 DFQATT, CDR2 SNEGSKA (reference sequence). Trimming at V came to 5 bases and at J to 7 bases, leaving 10 bases not matched to a gene.

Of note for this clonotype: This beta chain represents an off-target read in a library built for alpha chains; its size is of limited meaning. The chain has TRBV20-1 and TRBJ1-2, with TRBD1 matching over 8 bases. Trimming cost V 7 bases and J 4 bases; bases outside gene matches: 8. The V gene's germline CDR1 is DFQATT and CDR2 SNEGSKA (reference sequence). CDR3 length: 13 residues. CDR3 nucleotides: TGCAGTGGACAGGGGTGGCCTAGCTATGGCTACACCTTC. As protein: CSGQGWPSYGYTF.

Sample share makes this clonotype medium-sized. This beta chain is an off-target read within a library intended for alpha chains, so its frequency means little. The chain's CDR3 is CSARDIWRGRASGYTF. In DNA form, the CDR3 reads TGCAGTGCTAGAGATATTTGGAGGGGGCGCGCCTCTGGCTACACCTTC. The J gene is TRBJ1-2, the V gene TRBV20-1; 7 positions match TRBD1. Unmatched junction bases numbered 14, after V lost 0 bases and J lost 7 bases. This CDR3 has 16 amino acids. Germline V gives CDR1 DFQATT, CDR2 SNEGSKA (reference sequence).

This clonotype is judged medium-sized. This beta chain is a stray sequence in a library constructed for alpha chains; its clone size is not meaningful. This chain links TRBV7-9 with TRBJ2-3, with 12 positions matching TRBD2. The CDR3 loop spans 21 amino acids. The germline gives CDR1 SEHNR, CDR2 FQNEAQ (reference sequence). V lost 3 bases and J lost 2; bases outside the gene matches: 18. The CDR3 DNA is TGTGCCAGCAGCTTGGGGATATCTCCTGGGCGACTAGCGGGGGACACAGATACGCAGTATTTT. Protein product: CASSLGISPGRLAGDTDTQYF.

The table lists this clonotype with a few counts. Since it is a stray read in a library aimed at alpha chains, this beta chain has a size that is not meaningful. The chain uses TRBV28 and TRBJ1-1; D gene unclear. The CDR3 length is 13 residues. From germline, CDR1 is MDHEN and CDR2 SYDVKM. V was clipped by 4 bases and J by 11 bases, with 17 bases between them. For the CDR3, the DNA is TGTGCCAGCAGTTCCCCCCCCGGAGTCTTTGCTTTCTTT. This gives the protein CASSSPPGVFAFF.

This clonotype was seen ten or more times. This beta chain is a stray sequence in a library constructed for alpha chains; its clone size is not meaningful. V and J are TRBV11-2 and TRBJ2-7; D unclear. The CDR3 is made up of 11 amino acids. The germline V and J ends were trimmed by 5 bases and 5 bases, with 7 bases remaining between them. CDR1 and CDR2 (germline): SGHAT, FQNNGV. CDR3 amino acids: CASSLLDEQYF. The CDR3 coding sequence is TGTGCCAGCAGCCTTCTGGACGAGCAGTACTTC.

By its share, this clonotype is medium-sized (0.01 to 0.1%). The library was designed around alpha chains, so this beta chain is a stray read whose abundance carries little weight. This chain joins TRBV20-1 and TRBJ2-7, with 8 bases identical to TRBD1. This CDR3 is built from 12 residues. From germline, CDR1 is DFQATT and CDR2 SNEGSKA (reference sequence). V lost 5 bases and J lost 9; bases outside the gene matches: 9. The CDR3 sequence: CSAHTGGQGQYF. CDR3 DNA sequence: TGCAGTGCTCATACAGGGGGGCAAGGGCAGTACTTC.

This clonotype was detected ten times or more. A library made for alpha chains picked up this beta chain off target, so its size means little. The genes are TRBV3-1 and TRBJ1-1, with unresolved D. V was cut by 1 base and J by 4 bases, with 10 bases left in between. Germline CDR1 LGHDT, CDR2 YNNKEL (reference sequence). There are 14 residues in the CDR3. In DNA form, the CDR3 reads TGTGCCAGCAGCCAAGGAATGGGTACCACTGAAGCTTTCTTT. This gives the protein CASSQGMGTTEAFF.

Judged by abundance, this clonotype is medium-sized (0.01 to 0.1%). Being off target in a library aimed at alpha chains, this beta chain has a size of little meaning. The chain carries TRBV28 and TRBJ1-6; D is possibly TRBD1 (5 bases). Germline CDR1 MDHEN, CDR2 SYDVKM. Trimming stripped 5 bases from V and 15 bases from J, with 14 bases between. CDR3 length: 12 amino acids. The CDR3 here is CASSPPRGGLHF. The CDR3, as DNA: TGTGCCAGCAGTCCCCCCCGGGGCGGCCTCCACTTT.

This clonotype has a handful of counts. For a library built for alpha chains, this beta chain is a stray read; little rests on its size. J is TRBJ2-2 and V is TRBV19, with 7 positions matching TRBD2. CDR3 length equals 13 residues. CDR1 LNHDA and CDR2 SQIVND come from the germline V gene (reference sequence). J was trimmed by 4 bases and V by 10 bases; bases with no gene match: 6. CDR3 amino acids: CATSTGGTGELFF. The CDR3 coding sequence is TGTGCCACCTCAACGGGAGGCACCGGGGAGCTGTTTTTT.

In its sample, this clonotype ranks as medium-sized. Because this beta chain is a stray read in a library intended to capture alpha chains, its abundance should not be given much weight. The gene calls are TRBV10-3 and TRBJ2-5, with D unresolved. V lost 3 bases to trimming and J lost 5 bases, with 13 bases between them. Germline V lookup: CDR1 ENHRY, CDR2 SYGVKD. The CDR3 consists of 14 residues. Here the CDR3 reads CAISDPQTSETQYF. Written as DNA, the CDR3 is TGTGCCATCAGTGACCCACAGACTTCGGAGACCCAGTACTTC.

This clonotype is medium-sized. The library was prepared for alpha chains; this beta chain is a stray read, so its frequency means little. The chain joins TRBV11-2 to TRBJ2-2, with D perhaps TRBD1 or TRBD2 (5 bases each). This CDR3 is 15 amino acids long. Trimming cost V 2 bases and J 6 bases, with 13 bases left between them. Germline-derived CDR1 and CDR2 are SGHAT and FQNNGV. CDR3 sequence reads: CASSLRAGSSGELFF. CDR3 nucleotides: TGTGCCAGCAGCTTACGGGCAGGGAGTTCCGGGGAGCTGTTTTTT.

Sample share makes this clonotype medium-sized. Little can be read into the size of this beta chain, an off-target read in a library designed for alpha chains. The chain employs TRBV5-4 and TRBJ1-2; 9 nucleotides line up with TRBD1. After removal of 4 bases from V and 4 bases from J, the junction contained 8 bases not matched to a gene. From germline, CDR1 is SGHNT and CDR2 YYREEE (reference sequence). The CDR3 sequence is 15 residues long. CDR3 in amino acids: CASSLRQGGGYGYTF. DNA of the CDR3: TGTGCCAGCAGCCTACGACAGGGGGGAGGCTATGGCTACACCTTC.